This TCR beta chain was found in a study of blood T cells in healthy people across ages. This clonotype appeared a few times. Combining a sample-barcoded 5' primer with a J-beta primer mix, a second PCR ran for roughly 6 to 11 cycles. TCRdb re-called the 5' RACE reads through MiXCR, storing one row per CDR3 protein. The data contain 1.5 million to 2 million distinct CDR3 sequences, over 25% of them singletons. The CDR3 contains 13 residues. After removal of 2 bases from V and 14 bases from J, the junction contained 9 bases not matched to a gene. Germline CDR1 is MDHEN and CDR2 is SYDVKM. This TCR derives from a woman in her 30s in good health. This rearrangement joins TRBV28 to TRBJ2-1; TRBD1 matches at 7 bases. Sequenced input: blood. The CDR3 DNA sequence: TGTGCCAGCAGTTTAAACCGGGACAGAAGAGAGTTCTTC. Encoded protein: CASSLNRDRREFF. The full variable domain, its missing parts supplied by reference TRBV28 and TRBJ2-1, is DVKVTQSSRYLVKRTGEKVFLECVQDMDHENMFWYRQDPGLGLRLIYFSYDVKMKEKGDIPEGYSVSREKKERFSLILESASTNQTSMYLCASSLNRDRREFFGPGTRLTVL.